This passage covers 9 T cell receptor beta chains from one sample sequenced in a study of early T cells in non-severe SARS-CoV-2 infection. One entry per CDR3 protein, called by TCRdb with MiXCR from the 5' RACE reads. The sample contains 80,000 to 95,000 distinct CDR3 sequences, roughly 13% of which appear only once. Sequenced sample: whole blood. These TCRs come from an adult who was a healthcare worker with PCR-confirmed SARS-CoV-2 infection or an uninfected control (not recorded which).

This clonotype was seen more than once but under ten times. J is TRBJ1-1 and V is TRBV6-1; D gene uncertain. Germline V CDR1 and CDR2: MNHNS, SASEGT. Deletions cut 6 bases from V and 5 bases from J, with 10 bases between. This CDR3 has 12 residues. The CDR3, as DNA: TGTGCCAGCAGAGCCGGGAGTACTGAAGCTTTCTTT. This translates into CASRAGSTEAFF.

The chain combines TRBV2 with TRBJ2-1, with 10 bases matching TRBD2. Germline values: CDR1 SNHLY, CDR2 FYNNEI. The CDR3 is made up of 17 amino acids. V shed 2 bases and J 1 base; nucleotides not matched to a gene: 5. In DNA form, the CDR3 reads TGTGCCAGCAGTGAACTGGCTAGCGGGAGTTCCTACAATGAGCAGTTCTTC. Amino acids: CASSELASGSSYNEQFF.

The chain joins TRBV10-2 to TRBJ2-6; no reliable D call. V was shortened by 6 bases and J by 1 base, with 4 bases between the two germline ends. From germline, CDR1 is WSHSY and CDR2 SAAADI. The CDR3 has 13 amino acids. CDR3 region: CASRGSGANVLTF. CDR3 DNA sequence: TGCGCCAGCAGGGGGTCTGGGGCCAACGTCCTGACTTTC.

This clonotype has a count of ten or more. The V call is TRBV15, the J call TRBJ2-2; D is unresolved. Trimming cost V 0 bases and J 0 bases, with 8 bases left between them. Germline V gene lookup returns CDR1 LNHNV and CDR2 YYDKDF (reference sequence). This CDR3 has 16 amino acids. CDR3 nucleotides: TGTGCCACCAGCAGAGAGGCTTTAGCGAACACCGGGGAGCTGTTTTTT. Its protein product is CATSREALANTGELFF.

The V call is TRBV7-2, the J call TRBJ1-1, with 9 bases identical to TRBD1. J was trimmed by 1 base and V by 8 bases; bases with no gene match: 5. CDR1 is SGHTA, CDR2 FQGNSA, per germline. The CDR3 contains 14 residues. CDR3: CASSRTGANTEAFF. The CDR3 nucleotides are TGTGCCAGCTCCCGGACAGGGGCGAACACTGAAGCTTTCTTT. The variable domain in full, with the rest retrieved from reference TRBV7-2 and TRBJ1-1, is GAGVSQSPSNKVTEKGKDVELRCDPISGHTALYWYRQSLGQGLEFLIYFQGNSAPDKSGLPSDRFSAERTGGSVSTLTIQRTQQEDSAVYLCASSRTGANTEAFFGQGTRLTVV.

This clonotype was seen only a few times. V is TRBV20-1 and J is TRBJ2-7, with a possible D match to TRBD2 (6 bases). The CDR3 runs 13 residues. CDR1 and CDR2 (germline): DFQATT, SNEGSKA (reference sequence). Trimming stripped 7 bases from V and 3 bases from J, with 16 bases between. The CDR3, as DNA: TGCAGTGTCGGGAGTGGGGTTATCTACGAGCAGTACTTC. It encodes CSVGSGVIYEQYF.

This clonotype was picked up a small number of times. The V and J genes are TRBV9 and TRBJ1-2; a weak D match, TRBD1 (5 bases). Germline CDR1 is SGDLS and CDR2 is YYNGEE. V dropped 4 bases and J dropped 7 bases, with 14 bases sitting between them. This CDR3 contains 13 residues. CDR3: CASSPGTASGYTF. The CDR3 nucleotides are TGTGCCAGCAGCCCAGGGACGGCTAGTGGCTACACCTTC.

This clonotype was picked up many times. This chain connects TRBV5-1 to TRBJ2-7; D is undetermined. Germline V gene lookup returns CDR1 SGHRS and CDR2 YFSETQ. V was cut by 3 bases and J by 1 base, with 5 bases left in between. CDR3 length equals 12 residues. The chain's CDR3 is CASSSGSYEQYF. CDR3 DNA: TGCGCCAGCAGCTCTGGGTCCTACGAGCAGTACTTC.

The sample holds a few counts of this clonotype. This may be a read error: a much more frequent sequence differs by one nucleotide. The V and J genes are TRBV12-3 or TRBV12-4 and TRBJ2-7; TRBD1 aligns across 8 bases. This CDR3 spans 19 amino acids. The chain's CDR3 is CACSLATGRRARGRWEQYF. The CDR3 nucleotides read TGTGCCTGCAGTTTAGCCACGGGGCGGAGGGCCAGGGGGCGTTGGGAGCAGTACTTC.